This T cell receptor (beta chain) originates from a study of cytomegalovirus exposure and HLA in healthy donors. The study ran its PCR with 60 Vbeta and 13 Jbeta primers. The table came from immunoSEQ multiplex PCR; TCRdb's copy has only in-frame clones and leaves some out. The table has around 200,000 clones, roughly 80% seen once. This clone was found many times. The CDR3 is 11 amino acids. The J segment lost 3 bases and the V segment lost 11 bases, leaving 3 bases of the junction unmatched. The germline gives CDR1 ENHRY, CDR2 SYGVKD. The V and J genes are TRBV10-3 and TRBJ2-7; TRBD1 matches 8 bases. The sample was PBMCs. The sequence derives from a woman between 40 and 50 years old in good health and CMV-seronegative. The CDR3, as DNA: TGTGCCGTCGGACAGGGCTACGAGCAGTACTTC. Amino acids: CAVGQGYEQYF.